This is a list of T cell receptor beta chains from one sample in a study of blood T cell repertoires in COVID-19. Method: immunoSEQ multiplex PCR; TCRdb's copy keeps in-frame clones and lacks some. The sample carries about 170,000 clones, around 84% recorded once. Sequenced: peripheral blood. The receptors here all came from a woman of 80 years or more with COVID-19, enrolled during active disease. Both conserved end residues are part of each CDR3. Each record gives: clone size, V gene, D gene, J gene, CDR3 DNA, CDR3 protein. A D gene is named only where the DNA matches it firmly. Clone size is given for some rows only: seen once, a few or many times, or a class if the clone is expanded.

clone size: .
V gene: TRBV7-3
D gene: .
J gene: TRBJ1-5
CDR3 DNA: TGTGCCAGCAGCTCGGACAGTAGCAATCAGCCCCAGCATTTT
CDR3 protein: CASSSDSSNQPQHF

clone size: once
V gene: TRBV19
D gene: .
J gene: TRBJ1-1
CDR3 DNA: TGTGCCAGTAGTCCCCCACGGGAGAACACTGAAGCTTTCTTT
CDR3 protein: CASSPPRENTEAFF

clone size: .
V gene: TRBV18
D gene: .
J gene: TRBJ2-3
CDR3 DNA: TGTGCCAGCTCACCACGTAGAGAGGATACGCAGTATTTT
CDR3 protein: CASSPRREDTQYF

clone size: .
V gene: TRBV7-2
D gene: TRBD1
J gene: TRBJ1-4
CDR3 DNA: TGTGCCAGCAGCTTAGCGGGACAGTTTAATGAAAAACTGTTTTTT
CDR3 protein: CASSLAGQFNEKLFF

clone size: .
V gene: TRBV19
D gene: .
J gene: TRBJ1-5
CDR3 DNA: TGTGCCAGTAGTATCTTCACTGATCAGCCCCAGCATTTT
CDR3 protein: CASSIFTDQPQHF

clone size: .
V gene: TRBV18
D gene: .
J gene: TRBJ1-2
CDR3 DNA: TGTGCCAGCTCAGCCACCGGACAGACTAACTATGGCTACACCTTC
CDR3 protein: CASSATGQTNYGYTF

clone size: .
V gene: TRBV7-3
D gene: TRBD2
J gene: TRBJ2-2
CDR3 DNA: TGTGCCAGCAGCTTTTTAGCGGGGGCGGACACCGGGGAGCTGTTTTTT
CDR3 protein: CASSFLAGADTGELFF

clone size: once
V gene: TRBV3-1/TRBV3-2
D gene: .
J gene: TRBJ2-7
CDR3 DNA: TGTGCCAGCAGCTTCCGGTTGGTGACGAAGAGTAGCCCCTACGAGCAGTACTTC
CDR3 protein: CASSFRLVTKSSPYEQYF

clone size: .
V gene: TRBV2
D gene: TRBD1
J gene: TRBJ2-5
CDR3 DNA: TGTGCCCAGAGAAGACAGGGGCAAGAGACCCAGTACTTC
CDR3 protein: CAQRRQGQETQYF

clone size: .
V gene: TRBV7-9
D gene: .
J gene: TRBJ2-1
CDR3 DNA: TGTGCCAGCAGCTTAGCCGGTGCTGAGCAGTTCTTC
CDR3 protein: CASSLAGAEQFF

clone size: .
V gene: TRBV7-8
D gene: TRBD2
J gene: TRBJ2-1
CDR3 DNA: TGTGCCAGCAGCTTAGTGGGTCGAGCGGGAGGGGCAGGTCAGTTCTTC
CDR3 protein: CASSLVGRAGGAGQFF

clone size: .
V gene: TRBV25-1
D gene: TRBD1
J gene: TRBJ1-2
CDR3 DNA: TGTGCCAGCAGTGACCAAAGACAGGGCCCCTATGGCTACACCTTC
CDR3 protein: CASSDQRQGPYGYTF

clone size: .
V gene: TRBV4-1
D gene: .
J gene: TRBJ1-3
CDR3 DNA: TGCGCCAGCAGCCAAGGACCGACTAGCTCTGGAAACACCATATATTTT
CDR3 protein: CASSQGPTSSGNTIYF

clone size: .
V gene: TRBV5-1
D gene: .
J gene: TRBJ2-3
CDR3 DNA: TGCGCCACCACACCTGATTCTAGCACAGATACGCAGTATTTT
CDR3 protein: CATTPDSSTDTQYF

clone size: .
V gene: TRBV18
D gene: TRBD1
J gene: TRBJ1-2
CDR3 DNA: TGTGCCAGCTCACCTACCCTAAATGACAGGGACTATGGCTACACCTTC
CDR3 protein: CASSPTLNDRDYGYTF

clone size: .
V gene: TRBV4-2
D gene: .
J gene: TRBJ1-3
CDR3 DNA: TGTGCCAGCAGCCACTCTGAGCTTTCTGGAAACACCATATATTTT
CDR3 protein: CASSHSELSGNTIYF

clone size: .
V gene: TRBV29-1
D gene: .
J gene: TRBJ2-7
CDR3 DNA: TGCAGCGTTACTAGCAGCTCCTACGAGCAGTACTTC
CDR3 protein: CSVTSSSYEQYF

clone size: .
V gene: TRBV9
D gene: .
J gene: TRBJ2-5
CDR3 DNA: TGTGCCAGCAGCAGGGAGGTCGGGGAGACCCAGTACTTC
CDR3 protein: CASSREVGETQYF

clone size: .
V gene: TRBV7-8
D gene: .
J gene: TRBJ2-5
CDR3 DNA: TGTGCCAGCAGCCCCACAGGGTTGGTGACCCAGTACTTC
CDR3 protein: CASSPTGLVTQYF

clone size: .
V gene: TRBV19
D gene: .
J gene: TRBJ2-5
CDR3 DNA: TGTGCCAGTAGTAAACCCTCCCAGGGCGGAAGGGAGACCCAGTACTTC
CDR3 protein: CASSKPSQGGRETQYF

clone size: .
V gene: TRBV11-2
D gene: TRBD2
J gene: TRBJ2-7
CDR3 DNA: TGTGCCAGCAGACTAGCGGGGCTTCACTACGAGCAGTACTTC
CDR3 protein: CASRLAGLHYEQYF

clone size: .
V gene: TRBV7-9
D gene: TRBD2
J gene: TRBJ2-1
CDR3 DNA: TGTGCCAGCAGCTTGGTAGCGGGTCCCAATGAGCAGTTCTTC
CDR3 protein: CASSLVAGPNEQFF

clone size: .
V gene: TRBV2
D gene: .
J gene: TRBJ2-1
CDR3 DNA: TGTGCCAGCACTTCAACGCCCGGCAATGAGCAGTTCTTC
CDR3 protein: CASTSTPGNEQFF

clone size: .
V gene: TRBV25-1
D gene: .
J gene: TRBJ2-1
CDR3 DNA: TGTGCCAGCAGTGAACGCGGGTCCAAGAATGAGCAGTTCTTC
CDR3 protein: CASSERGSKNEQFF

clone size: .
V gene: TRBV14
D gene: TRBD2
J gene: TRBJ2-2
CDR3 DNA: TGTGCCAGCAGCCAATTAGCGGGAGGCACCGGGGAGCTGTTTTTT
CDR3 protein: CASSQLAGGTGELFF

clone size: .
V gene: TRBV7-8
D gene: .
J gene: TRBJ2-7
CDR3 DNA: TGTGCCAGCAGCCGAGCCAGGGAATCCTACGAGCAGTACTTC
CDR3 protein: CASSRARESYEQYF

clone size: .
V gene: TRBV28
D gene: TRBD1
J gene: TRBJ1-3
CDR3 DNA: TGTGCCAGCAGTCCAACAGGGGTAAGCTCTGGAAACACCATATATTTT
CDR3 protein: CASSPTGVSSGNTIYF

clone size: .
V gene: TRBV5-8
D gene: TRBD1
J gene: TRBJ2-1
CDR3 DNA: TGTGCCAGCACCACGGACAGGGCGTCCAATGAGCAGTTCTTC
CDR3 protein: CASTTDRASNEQFF

clone size: .
V gene: TRBV15
D gene: TRBD1
J gene: TRBJ2-1
CDR3 DNA: TGTGCCACCAGCAGAACCCCTCAGGGGGACAATGAGCAGTTCTTC
CDR3 protein: CATSRTPQGDNEQFF

clone size: .
V gene: TRBV7-2
D gene: TRBD1
J gene: TRBJ1-5
CDR3 DNA: TGTGCCAGCAGCTTGACAGGGTCAGGCAATCAGCCCCAGCATTTT
CDR3 protein: CASSLTGSGNQPQHF

clone size: .
V gene: TRBV5-1
D gene: .
J gene: TRBJ1-2
CDR3 DNA: TGCGCCAGCAGCTTGGAGAGGGCAAACTATGGCTACACCTTC
CDR3 protein: CASSLERANYGYTF

clone size: .
V gene: TRBV7-8
D gene: .
J gene: TRBJ2-5
CDR3 DNA: TGTGCCAGCAGCTTAGGGGCTAAACAAGAGACCCAGTACTTC
CDR3 protein: CASSLGAKQETQYF

clone size: .
V gene: TRBV5-1
D gene: TRBD2
J gene: TRBJ2-5
CDR3 DNA: TGCGCCAGCAGCTTGAGTCCAGCGGGAGGGACAGACCAAGAGACCCAGTACTTC
CDR3 protein: CASSLSPAGGTDQETQYF

clone size: .
V gene: TRBV11-2
D gene: .
J gene: TRBJ1-2
CDR3 DNA: TGTGCCAGCAGCTTTCAAGGGGGAGACTATGGCTACACCTTC
CDR3 protein: CASSFQGGDYGYTF

clone size: .
V gene: TRBV23-1
D gene: .
J gene: TRBJ2-7
CDR3 DNA: TGCGCCAGCAGCGACCGGAGCCACGAGCAGTACTTC
CDR3 protein: CASSDRSHEQYF

clone size: .
V gene: TRBV5-3
D gene: TRBD2
J gene: TRBJ2-1
CDR3 DNA: TGTGCCAGAAGGCTGGGACTAGCGTTGAATGAGCAGTTCTTC
CDR3 protein: CARRLGLALNEQFF

clone size: .
V gene: TRBV11-2
D gene: TRBD1
J gene: TRBJ1-2
CDR3 DNA: TGTGCCAGCAGCCGGGGACAGGGTGTCTATGGCTACACCTTC
CDR3 protein: CASSRGQGVYGYTF

clone size: .
V gene: TRBV19
D gene: TRBD1
J gene: TRBJ2-7
CDR3 DNA: TGTGCCAGTTCGGACAGGCGCGAGCAGTACTTC
CDR3 protein: CASSDRREQYF

clone size: .
V gene: TRBV19
D gene: .
J gene: TRBJ1-5
CDR3 DNA: TGTGCCAGTAGTATGAGGGAGAGCCATCAGCCCCAGCATTTT
CDR3 protein: CASSMRESHQPQHF